The 16 T cell receptor beta chains reported below all come from one sample, sequenced in a study of blood T cell repertoires in COVID-19. This table comes from immunoSEQ multiplex PCR, and its TCRdb copy is limited to in-frame clones, with some not included. The data contain 150,000 to 200,000 clones, 77% of them seen just once; the ten biggest clones take up about 3%. The sample comprised peripheral blood. The source is a man aged 65-85 years with acute or convalescent COVID-19.

The rearrangement links TRBV14 to TRBJ1-3, with 10 bases identical to TRBD1. V gave up 2 bases and J gave up 4 bases; unmatched junction bases: 14. The germline CDR1 and CDR2 sequences are SGHDN and FVKESK. The CDR3 is 19 residues long. The CDR3 bases are TGTGCCAGCAGCCAAACCGGGACAGGGGTCGGTTCGGGGGGAAACACCATATATTTT. Its protein product is CASSQTGTGVGSGGNTIYF.

The gene calls are TRBV19 and TRBJ2-5, with 10 bases fitting TRBD1. V was clipped by 2 bases and J by 5 bases; unmatched bases: 5. The length of the CDR3 is 15 residues. Germline loops: CDR1 LNHDA, CDR2 SQIVND (reference sequence). In DNA, the CDR3 is TGTGCCAGTAGTATAATTCCGACAGGGGGCGAGACCCAGTACTTC. Translation: CASSIIPTGGETQYF.

The chain is built from TRBV10-1 and TRBJ2-4; no definite D call. V was clipped by 0 bases and J by 1 base, with 7 bases between them. CDR3 length equals 15 residues. In germline, CDR1 is WNHNN, CDR2 SYGVQD (reference sequence). CDR3 in amino acids: CASSESSGAKNIQYF. CDR3 bases: TGCGCCAGCAGTGAGTCCTCGGGTGCCAAAAACATTCAGTACTTC.

V gene TRBV11-2 combines with J gene TRBJ2-1, with TRBD1 matching over 7 bases. Unmatched junction bases numbered 4, after V lost 3 bases and J lost 5 bases. The germline V gene has CDR1 SGHAT and CDR2 FQNNGV. CDR3 length: 14 amino acids. The CDR3 nucleotides read TGTGCCAGCAGCTTGGGACAGCCTCACAATGAGCAGTTCTTC. As protein: CASSLGQPHNEQFF. The full variable domain, in which reference TRBV11-2 and TRBJ2-1 provide the parts outside the CDR3, is EAGVAQSPRYKIIEKRQSVAFWCNPISGHATLYWYQQILGQGPKLLIQFQNNGVVDDSQLPKDRFSAERLKGVDSTLKIQPAKLEDSAVYLCASSLGQPHNEQFFGPGTRLTVL.

As DNA, the CDR3 is TGTGCCAGCAGCCATGACAGGGTCGATTCACCCCTCCACTTT. It is translated as CASSHDRVDSPLHF. The chain combines TRBV5-4 with TRBJ1-6; 7 positions agree with TRBD1. Germline V gene sequence: CDR1 SGHNT, CDR2 YYREEE (reference sequence). The CDR3 length is 14 residues. J was trimmed by 8 bases and V by 4 bases; bases with no gene match: 6. The whole variable domain, remainder taken from reference TRBV5-4 and TRBJ1-6, is ETGVTQSPTHLIKTRGQQVTLRCSSQSGHNTVSWYQQALGQGPQFIFQYYREEENGRGNFPPRFSGLQFPNYSSELNVNALELDDSALYLCASSHDRVDSPLHFGNGTRLTVT.

Only a few counts were recorded for this clone. The rearrangement joins TRBV19 to TRBJ1-1, with 7 positions matching TRBD1. The CDR3 runs 15 residues. After removal of 5 bases from V and 1 base from J, the junction contained 7 bases not matched to a gene. Germline V CDR1 and CDR2: LNHDA, SQIVND (reference sequence). CDR3 residues: CASSVKPGGNTEAFF. CDR3 DNA sequence: TGTGCCAGTAGTGTAAAACCAGGGGGGAACACTGAAGCTTTCTTT. Filled out from reference TRBV19 and TRBJ1-1, the complete variable domain reads DGGITQSPKYLFRKEGQNVTLSCEQNLNHDAMYWYRQDPGQGLRLIYYSQIVNDFQKGDIAEGYSVSREKKESFPLTVTSAQKNPTAFYLCASSVKPGGNTEAFFGQGTRLTVV.

The chain uses TRBV7-6 and TRBJ2-5, with 8 bases that match TRBD2. The V segment lost 5 bases and the J segment 2 bases; nucleotides outside the gene matches: 13. Per the germline V gene, CDR1 is SGHVS and CDR2 is FNYEAQ. The CDR3 loop spans 17 amino acids. CDR3 coding DNA: TGTGCCAGCAGCACCACCATCCTACGGGGGGGACAAGAGACCCAGTACTTC. As protein: CASSTTILRGGQETQYF.

The chain is built from TRBV18 and TRBJ2-7, with TRBD1 identical over 9 bases. The CDR3 extends over 15 amino acids. J lost 3 bases, V lost 3 bases, and 6 bases had no gene match. Germline V lookup: CDR1 KGHSH, CDR2 LQKENI. CDR3 sequence: CASSPPGQGSYEQYF. Here the CDR3 DNA reads TGTGCCAGCTCACCCCCGGGACAGGGTAGCTACGAGCAGTACTTC.

V is TRBV9 and J is TRBJ2-1, with 10 bases fitting TRBD2. Per germline, CDR1 SGDLS and CDR2 YYNGEE. The CDR3 spans 18 residues. J gave up 0 bases and V 0 bases, and 6 bases lay outside the gene matches. CDR3 in DNA: TGTGCCAGCAGCGTAGAGGGACTAGCGCCAAGCTCCTACAATGAGCAGTTCTTC. Translating gives CASSVEGLAPSSYNEQFF. Full variable domain (rest looked up from reference TRBV9 and TRBJ2-1): DSGVTQTPKHLITATGQRVTLRCSPRSGDLSVYWYQQSLDQGLQFLIQYYNGEERAKGNILERFSAQQFPDLHSELNLSSLELGDSALYFCASSVEGLAPSSYNEQFFGPGTRLTVL.

Comments on this clone: The sample carries other DNA sequences with the same CDR3. The V call is TRBV18, the J call TRBJ1-6; maybe TRBD1 (5 bases). Per the germline V gene, CDR1 is KGHSH and CDR2 is LQKENI. The CDR3 totals 15 residues. Trimming shortened V by 0 bases and J by 8 bases, and 11 bases separated the two germline ends. CDR3 amino acids: CASSPPQGGDSPLHF. The CDR3 DNA sequence: TGTGCCAGCTCACCACCCCAGGGCGGTGATTCACCCCTCCACTTT. Based on the CDR3 plus reference TRBV18 and TRBJ1-6, the full variable domain is NAGVMQNPRHLVRRRGQEARLRCSPMKGHSHVYWYRQLPEEGLKFMVYLQKENIIDESGMPKERFSAEFPKEGPSILRIQQVVRGDSAAYFCASSPPQGGDSPLHFGNGTRLTVT.

The V and J genes are TRBV18 and TRBJ2-5; no firm D call. Trimming stripped 1 base from V and 2 bases from J, with 11 bases between. CDR1 and CDR2 from the germline V gene are KGHSH and LQKENI. This CDR3 is built from 15 residues. CDR3 in amino acids: CASSPRLVTQETQYF. As DNA, the CDR3 is TGTGCCAGCTCACCACGGCTGGTGACTCAAGAGACCCAGTACTTC.

This chain joins TRBV19 and TRBJ2-1; 7 bases fit TRBD2. Looked up from germline, CDR1 is LNHDA and CDR2 is SQIVND (reference sequence). Losses at the gene ends were 5 bases for V and 2 bases for J; bases not matched to a gene: 6. This CDR3 has 15 amino acids. In DNA form, the CDR3 reads TGTGCCAGTAGTCCCGACACTAGCGCCTACAATGAGCAGTTCTTC. Translated: CASSPDTSAYNEQFF.

The chain recombines TRBV5-1 with TRBJ2-1, with D possibly being TRBD1 (5 bases). CDR1 SGHRS and CDR2 YFSETQ come from the germline V gene. V dropped 0 bases and J dropped 1 base, with 8 bases sitting between them. The CDR3 totals 15 residues. CDR3 amino acids: CASSLVGESYNEQFF. The CDR3 DNA is TGCGCCAGCAGCTTGGTAGGGGAATCCTACAATGAGCAGTTCTTC.

The CDR3 DNA is TGTGCCAGCAGCGTCGGAGAGGCGAGGTCTGGGGCCAACGTCCTGACTTTC. It is translated as CASSVGEARSGANVLTF. The chain links TRBV9 to TRBJ2-6, with D uncertain. This CDR3 has 17 amino acids. Looked up from germline, CDR1 is SGDLS and CDR2 is YYNGEE. V shed 2 bases and J shed 1 base, with 13 bases lying between them.

V is TRBV10-1 and J is TRBJ1-2; no clear D gene. Germline CDR1 is WNHNN and CDR2 is SYGVQD (reference sequence). This CDR3 region has 12 residues. Trimming stripped 6 bases from V and 8 bases from J, with 13 bases between. CDR3 nucleotides: TGCGCCAGCAGCATGGGCCGCGAGGGCTACACCTTC. As protein: CASSMGREGYTF.

The rearrangement uses TRBV27 and TRBJ2-7; weak D call: TRBD1 (6 bases). With 1 base removed from V and 4 bases from J, the gap between germline ends came to 14 bases. Germline CDR1 MNHEY, CDR2 SMNVEV (reference sequence). The CDR3 contains 15 residues. In DNA, the CDR3 is TGTGCCAGCAGTTTATTTCCGGACAGCGTTTACGAGCAGTACTTC. Translated: CASSLFPDSVYEQYF.